The 30 T cell receptor beta chains given below trace back to one sample, sequenced in a study of shared clonotypes between healthy human individuals (dated by TCRdb to 2018 to 2020). For the CD8 naive samples, CD45RO-negative cells were positively selected for CCR7, yielding a CD45RA+CCR7+ population from which TemRA cells were excluded. Library preparation was by the immunoSEQ multiplex PCR assay. This immuneACCESS table, as held by TCRdb, lists in-frame sequences with V and J called but not all clones. Of the missing ones, under half trace to an unresolved V gene in checked studies; the others have no known cause. The sample table records millions of clones; just under 95% of these occur just once. The biggest ten clones account for 0.85% to 1.3% of the sample. Sequenced sample: naive CD8+ T cells sorted from blood. Interpreted using the paper, the cell subset or site label stands for: CD45RA+CCR7+. The receptors shown here come from a man younger than 35 in good health.

The V gene is TRBV7-9, the J gene TRBJ2-1, with unresolved D. CDR3 length: 12 amino acids. Germline V gene sequence: CDR1 SEHNR, CDR2 FQNEAQ (reference sequence). Trimming pared 5 bases from V and 3 bases from J, leaving 5 bases between. The CDR3 reads CASSQHYNEQFF. As DNA, the CDR3 is TGTGCCAGCAGCCAACACTACAATGAGCAGTTCTTC. Drawing the rest from reference TRBV7-9 and TRBJ2-1, the complete variable domain is DTGVSQNPRHKITKRGQNVTFRCDPISEHNRLYWYRQTLGQGPEFLTYFQNEAQLEKSRLLSDRFSAERPKGSFSTLEIQRTEQGDSAMYLCASSQHYNEQFFGPGTRLTVL.

CDR3 bases: TGTGCCACCACCTCCGAGGACAGGCCCTACGAGCAGTACTTC. It codes for CATTSEDRPYEQYF. This chain links TRBV15 with TRBJ2-7, with 7 bases that match TRBD1. Trimming cost V 7 bases and J 2 bases; bases outside gene matches: 8. The CDR3 extends over 14 amino acids. Germline CDR1 is LNHNV and CDR2 is YYDKDF (reference sequence).

The chain links TRBV7-9 to TRBJ2-5; D gene uncertain. This CDR3 is 13 amino acids long. The V end was cut by 5 bases, the J end by 2 bases, with 9 bases between. CDR1 and CDR2 (germline): SEHNR, FQNEAQ (reference sequence). The CDR3 nucleotides read TGTGCCAGCAGCGTCCCCAGGCAAGAGACCCAGTACTTC. Encoded protein: CASSVPRQETQYF. The full variable domain, in which reference TRBV7-9 and TRBJ2-5 provide the parts outside the CDR3, is DTGVSQNPRHKITKRGQNVTFRCDPISEHNRLYWYRQTLGQGPEFLTYFQNEAQLEKSRLLSDRFSAERPKGSFSTLEIQRTEQGDSAMYLCASSVPRQETQYFGPGTRLLVL.

The V gene is TRBV7-9, the J gene TRBJ2-7; D might be TRBD2 (5 bases). Germline CDR1 reads SEHNR; CDR2 reads FQNEAQ (reference sequence). Between the trimmed V and J ends, which lost 4 bases and 4 bases, there was a span of 11 bases. The CDR3 sequence is 13 residues long. CDR3 sequence: CASSSSPGYEQYF. DNA of the CDR3: TGTGCCAGCAGCTCCTCTCCGGGGTACGAGCAGTACTTC.

The chain is built from TRBV5-4 and TRBJ2-3; D is undetermined. Trimming took off 7 bases at V and 2 bases at J, with 11 bases between the two ends. CDR1 is SGHNT and CDR2 is YYREEE in the germline V gene (reference sequence). The CDR3 has 13 residues. CDR3: CASGPDLTDTQYF. DNA for the CDR3: TGTGCCAGCGGACCGGACCTCACAGATACGCAGTATTTT.

In regard to this clone: Its ends do not fully match the called genes, so a read error is possible. J is TRBJ2-7 and V is TRBV28; possibly TRBD2 for D (6 bases). CDR1 and CDR2 (germline): MDHEN, SYDVKM. CDR3 size: 14 residues. The CDR3 sequence: CASSLWGVTYEQYF. DNA of the CDR3: TGTGCCAGCAGTCTATGGGGGGTCACCTACGAGCAGTACTTC.

The rearrangement uses TRBV30 and TRBJ2-7, with D possibly being TRBD1 (8 bases). CDR1 and CDR2 (germline): GTSNPN, SVGIG (reference sequence). The CDR3 consists of 12 residues. V was shortened by 3 bases and J by 7 bases, with 13 bases between the two germline ends. In DNA, the CDR3 is TGTGCCTGGAGACAGGGGGGGTGGGAGCAGTACTTC. It specifies CAWRQGGWEQYF.

V is TRBV29-1 and J is TRBJ2-3; TRBD2 aligns across 13 bases. The J segment lost 6 bases and the V segment lost 4 bases, leaving 16 bases of the junction unmatched. This CDR3 is built from 18 residues. CDR1 and CDR2 from the germline V gene are SQVTM and ANQGSEA. CDR3 nucleotides: TGCAGCGTTGTAGGGGAAGGACTAGCGGGGGCCCTTGTGGATACGCAGTATTTT. Translating it yields CSVVGEGLAGALVDTQYF.

This chain connects TRBV2 to TRBJ2-7; 16 bases align to TRBD2. Germline CDR1 SNHLY, CDR2 FYNNEI. The V segment lost 6 bases and the J segment 7 bases; nucleotides outside the gene matches: 15. The CDR3 runs 18 residues. The CDR3 DNA sequence: TGTGCCAGCAGACCTCCGGGACTAGCGGGAGGGCCCTCTTGGGAGCAGTACTTC. Encoded protein: CASRPPGLAGGPSWEQYF.

The chain combines TRBV6-1 with TRBJ2-1; a weak D match, TRBD1 (6 bases). Germline V gene sequence: CDR1 MNHNS, CDR2 SASEGT. This CDR3 spans 16 amino acids. V lost 2 bases and J lost 4, with 15 bases in between. This chain's CDR3 is CASSESQQGPYNEQFF. CDR3 nucleotides: TGTGCCAGCAGTGAAAGTCAACAGGGCCCGTACAATGAGCAGTTCTTC.

This clone was recorded only once. A much larger clone differs by one base, so this may be a read error. The rearrangement joins TRBV7-2 to TRBJ2-5; D may be TRBD2 (6 bases). This CDR3 is 12 amino acids long. V was pared by 8 bases and J by 9 bases, with 16 bases between. Germline CDR1 reads SGHTA; CDR2 reads FQGNSA. The CDR3 sequence is CASGSRGRPQYF. The CDR3 bases are TGTGCCAGCGGTTCTCGGGGGAGGCCCCAGTACTTC.

The rearrangement uses TRBV9 and TRBJ2-7; the D gene is possibly TRBD2 (5 bases). V was cut by 2 bases and J by 4 bases, with 16 bases left in between. Germline assignment: CDR1 SGDLS and CDR2 YYNGEE. The CDR3 sequence is 15 residues long. The CDR3 is CASSVRELEHYEQYF. The CDR3 DNA reads TGTGCCAGCAGCGTCCGGGAACTAGAACATTACGAGCAGTACTTC.

This chain uses TRBV18 with TRBJ2-7, with 8 bases matching TRBD2. Trimming took 0 bases from V and 5 from J; bases not matched to a gene: 6. This CDR3 has 15 amino acids. Germline loops: CDR1 KGHSH, CDR2 LQKENI. The CDR3 sequence: CASSPPGGRYNEQYF. CDR3 DNA: TGTGCCAGCTCACCACCGGGCGGGAGGTATAACGAGCAGTACTTC.

The chain has TRBV19 and TRBJ1-1; D is unresolved. Germline V gives CDR1 LNHDA, CDR2 SQIVND (reference sequence). The CDR3 loop spans 15 amino acids. Trimming shortened V by 3 bases and J by 3 bases, and 14 bases separated the two germline ends. The CDR3 protein is CASSIGQPTDTEAFF. Written as DNA, the CDR3 is TGTGCCAGTAGTATTGGGCAGCCCACGGACACTGAAGCTTTCTTT.

This chain links TRBV7-6 with TRBJ2-7; D is possibly TRBD1 (5 bases). Germline CDR1 is SGHVS and CDR2 is FNYEAQ. This CDR3 spans 14 amino acids. V lost 2 bases, J lost 4 bases, and 12 bases lay in between. CDR3 in DNA: TGTGCCAGCAGCTTAAAAGGGGAAGGGTACGAGCAGTACTTC. Protein sequence: CASSLKGEGYEQYF.

V and J are TRBV13 and TRBJ2-1; either TRBD1 or TRBD2 may fit D (5 bases each). V was trimmed by 5 bases and J by 2 bases, leaving 16 bases between them. The germline V gene encodes CDR1 PRHDT and CDR2 FYEKMQ (reference sequence). This CDR3 contains 16 residues. CDR3 nucleotides: TGTGCCAGCAGCGGTGCGGGTGTGGGGGCCTACAATGAGCAGTTCTTC. It yields the protein CASSGAGVGAYNEQFF.

J is TRBJ2-1 and V is TRBV29-1; 15 bases align to TRBD2. V lost 7 bases, J lost 5 bases, and 6 bases stayed unmatched. The CDR3 runs 15 residues. Looked up from germline, CDR1 is SQVTM and CDR2 is ANQGSEA. For the CDR3, the DNA is TGCAGCGCAGAGGGACTAGCGGGAGGTCACAATGAGCAGTTCTTC. This sequence encodes CSAEGLAGGHNEQFF.

With regard to this clone: This sample includes further DNA sequences coding for the same CDR3. In DNA form, the CDR3 reads TGTGCCAGCAGCTTATCCGGGCAGCCTAATCAGCCCCAGCATTTT. As protein: CASSLSGQPNQPQHF. The chain recombines TRBV7-9 with TRBJ1-5; D is uncertain. V was pared by 2 bases and J by 4 bases, with 12 bases between. CDR3 length equals 15 residues. CDR1 and CDR2 from the germline V gene are SEHNR and FQNEAQ (reference sequence).

The V and J genes are TRBV27 and TRBJ2-7, with TRBD1 matching over 9 bases. With 3 bases clipped from V and 5 bases from J, the junction kept 11 bases outside the gene matches. CDR1 is MNHEY, CDR2 SMNVEV, per germline (reference sequence). The CDR3 runs 16 residues. The CDR3 is CASSFSAGTGIHEQYF. DNA for the CDR3: TGTGCCAGCAGTTTTAGCGCCGGGACAGGGATTCACGAGCAGTACTTC.

The V and J genes are TRBV27 and TRBJ2-5; D gene uncertain. CDR3 length: 13 residues. Germline V gene data show CDR1 as MNHEY and CDR2 as SMNVEV (reference sequence). V lost 6 bases to trimming and J lost 1 base, with 9 bases between them. CDR3 in amino acids: CASSWSPQETQYF. The DNA for the CDR3 is TGTGCCAGCAGCTGGTCCCCCCAAGAGACCCAGTACTTC.

The chain combines TRBV2 with TRBJ1-1; D gene ambiguous. Germline CDR1 and CDR2: SNHLY and FYNNEI. Trimming removed 7 bases at V and 0 bases at J, with 6 bases between. The CDR3 runs 12 residues. DNA of the CDR3: TGTGCCAGCAATTGGGTGAACACTGAAGCTTTCTTT. It is translated as CASNWVNTEAFF.

The V gene is TRBV7-8, the J gene TRBJ2-1; 8 nucleotides match TRBD1. Germline V gene data show CDR1 as SGHVS and CDR2 as FQNEAQ. The CDR3 length is 17 residues. Germline trimming cut 5 bases from V and 4 bases from J; bases unmatched to any gene: 13. The CDR3 spells CASSLLPTGDKYNEQFF. In nucleotides, the CDR3 is TGTGCCAGCAGCCTGCTTCCGACAGGGGACAAATACAATGAGCAGTTCTTC.

The gene calls are TRBV7-8 and TRBJ2-2; 8 nucleotides align to TRBD1. CDR1 is SGHVS and CDR2 is FQNEAQ in the germline V gene. Trimming cost V 1 base and J 8 bases; bases outside gene matches: 6. CDR3 length: 15 residues. The CDR3: CASSLGTGSAGELFF. CDR3 nucleotides: TGTGCCAGCAGCTTAGGGACAGGGTCGGCTGGGGAGCTGTTTTTT.

V is TRBV25-1 and J is TRBJ2-7, with 8 bases identical to TRBD1. The CDR3 sequence is 13 residues long. Germline V lookup: CDR1 MGHDK, CDR2 SYGVNS. Losses at the gene ends were 3 bases for V and 4 bases for J; bases not matched to a gene: 2. The CDR3 DNA reads TGTGCCAGCAGTGACACAGGGGGGTACGAGCAGTACTTC. It encodes CASSDTGGYEQYF.

Note on this clone: Other DNA sequences in this sample translate to the same CDR3. The chain recombines TRBV5-1 with TRBJ2-6; D unclear. Germline CDR1 is SGHRS and CDR2 is YFSETQ. The germline V and J ends were trimmed by 1 base and 4 bases, with 3 bases remaining between them. CDR3 size: 13 residues. The CDR3 DNA sequence: TGCGCCAGCAGCTTGACCGGGGCCAACGTCCTGACTTTC. Amino acids: CASSLTGANVLTF. The entire variable domain, with the rest obtained from reference TRBV5-1 and TRBJ2-6, is as follows: KAGVTQTPRYLIKTRGQQVTLSCSPISGHRSVSWYQQTPGQGLQFLFEYFSETQRNKGNFPGRFSGRQFSNSRSEMNVSTLELGDSALYLCASSLTGANVLTFGAGSRLTVL.

The genes are TRBV2 and TRBJ2-5; the D is unclear. Germline assignment: CDR1 SNHLY and CDR2 FYNNEI. The CDR3 runs to 18 residues. The V end was cut by 7 bases, the J end by 1 base, with 25 bases between. CDR3 residues: CASNPNLPAPTSQETQYF. CDR3 sequence (DNA): TGTGCCAGCAATCCGAATTTGCCCGCCCCGACGTCCCAAGAGACCCAGTACTTC. The variable domain in full, with the rest retrieved from reference TRBV2 and TRBJ2-5, is EPEVTQTPSHQVTQMGQEVILRCVPISNHLYFYWYRQILGQKVEFLVSFYNNEISEKSEIFDDQFSVERPDGSNFTLKIRSTKLEDSAMYFCASNPNLPAPTSQETQYFGPGTRLLVL.

V is TRBV29-1 and J is TRBJ1-2; 11 nucleotides agree with TRBD1. The J segment lost 0 bases and the V segment lost 6 bases, leaving 12 bases of the junction unmatched. CDR1 SQVTM and CDR2 ANQGSEA come from the germline V gene. The CDR3 has 17 residues. The CDR3 loop reads CSVWGDRGFGANYGYTF. The CDR3 nucleotides read TGCAGCGTGTGGGGGGACAGGGGGTTTGGAGCTAACTATGGCTACACCTTC. The whole variable domain, remainder taken from reference TRBV29-1 and TRBJ1-2, is SAVISQKPSRDICQRGTSLTIQCQVDSQVTMMFWYRQQPGQSLTLIATANQGSEATYESGFVIDKFPISRPNLTFSTLTVSNMSPEDSSIYLCSVWGDRGFGANYGYTFGSGTRLTVV.

The rearrangement joins TRBV30 to TRBJ2-7; 7 nucleotides match TRBD1. The germline CDR1 and CDR2 sequences are GTSNPN and SVGIG (reference sequence). CDR3 length equals 13 residues. V shed 1 base and J 5 bases; nucleotides not matched to a gene: 5. The CDR3 sequence: CAWSDRGFDEQYF. CDR3 DNA: TGTGCCTGGAGTGACAGGGGTTTCGACGAGCAGTACTTC.

The gene calls are TRBV15 and TRBJ1-2; tentatively, D is TRBD1 (5 bases). This CDR3 has 12 residues. CDR1 and CDR2 from the germline V gene are LNHNV and YYDKDF (reference sequence). V lost 8 bases and J lost 6, with 13 bases in between. The CDR3 DNA sequence: TGTGCCACCGACTCAGGGCTGGATGGCTACACCTTC. Translated, it gives CATDSGLDGYTF.

J is TRBJ2-3 and V is TRBV15, with D tentatively TRBD2 (5 bases). The CDR3 is made up of 16 amino acids. V gave up 1 base and J gave up 1 base, with 12 bases separating them. Looked up from germline, CDR1 is LNHNV and CDR2 is YYDKDF (reference sequence). Written as DNA, the CDR3 is TGTGCCACCAGCAGAGGATTTGATAGCGGCACAGATACGCAGTATTTT. Amino acid sequence: CATSRGFDSGTDTQYF.